This TCR beta chain was observed in a study of early T cells in non-severe SARS-CoV-2 infection. Overall study results and limits: VDJdb matches were skewed toward anti-spike CD8 T cell responses.

The CDR3 totals 18 residues. Germline V gene data show CDR1 as SGHVS and CDR2 as FQNEAQ. The V segment lost 1 base and the J segment 3 bases; nucleotides outside the gene matches: 9. Turning to this clonotype: As yet, its antigen is unknown.

TCRdb re-analysed the 5' RACE reads in MiXCR, keeping a single row per CDR3 protein. Here the sample spans 70,000 to 85,000 distinct CDR3 sequences, over 10% being singletons. This clonotype was sampled from an adult who was a healthcare worker with PCR-confirmed SARS-CoV-2 infection or an uninfected control (not recorded which). The material sequenced was whole blood. The gene calls are TRBV7-8 and TRBJ2-4, with 10 positions matching TRBD2. The CDR3 coding sequence is TGTGCCAGCAGCTTAGTACAGCGGGGGGGTCTAGGCAAAAACATTCAGTACTTC. Amino acids: CASSLVQRGGLGKNIQYF.